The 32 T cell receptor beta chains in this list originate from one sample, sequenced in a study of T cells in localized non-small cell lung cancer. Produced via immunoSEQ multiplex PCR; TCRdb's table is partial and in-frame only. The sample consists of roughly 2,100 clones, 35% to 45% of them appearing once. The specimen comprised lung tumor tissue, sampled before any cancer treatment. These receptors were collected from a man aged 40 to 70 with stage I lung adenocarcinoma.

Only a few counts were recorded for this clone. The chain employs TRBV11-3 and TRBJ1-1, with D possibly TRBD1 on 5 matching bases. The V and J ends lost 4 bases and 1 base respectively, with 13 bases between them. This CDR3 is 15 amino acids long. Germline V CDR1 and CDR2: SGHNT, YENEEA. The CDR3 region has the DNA TGTGCCAGCAGCTCATCACTCGGACAGAACACTGAAGCTTTCTTT. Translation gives CASSSSLGQNTEAFF.

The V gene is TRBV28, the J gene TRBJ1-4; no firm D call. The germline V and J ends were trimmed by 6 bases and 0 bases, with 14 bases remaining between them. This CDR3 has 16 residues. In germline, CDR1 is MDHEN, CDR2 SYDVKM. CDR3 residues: CASSLPRGATNEKLFF. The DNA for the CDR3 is TGTGCCAGCAGCCTCCCGCGGGGTGCAACTAATGAAAAACTGTTTTTT.

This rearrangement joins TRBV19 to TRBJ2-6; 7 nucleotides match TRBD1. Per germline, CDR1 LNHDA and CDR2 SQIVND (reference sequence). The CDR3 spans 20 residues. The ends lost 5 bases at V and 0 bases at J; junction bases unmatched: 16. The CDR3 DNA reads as TGTGCCAGTAGTTCGCACCGACAGGGTTTTCGTAACTCTGGGGCCAACGTCCTGACTTTC. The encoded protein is CASSSHRQGFRNSGANVLTF.

Here the CDR3 DNA reads TGTGCCAGCAGCCAACACGGACAGTTCCAAGAGACCCAGTACTTC. The encoded protein is CASSQHGQFQETQYF. This chain joins TRBV11-3 and TRBJ2-5; D may be TRBD1 (6 bases). V was clipped by 5 bases and J by 1 base, with 14 bases between them. The CDR3 length is 15 residues. Germline V gene data show CDR1 as SGHNT and CDR2 as YENEEA.

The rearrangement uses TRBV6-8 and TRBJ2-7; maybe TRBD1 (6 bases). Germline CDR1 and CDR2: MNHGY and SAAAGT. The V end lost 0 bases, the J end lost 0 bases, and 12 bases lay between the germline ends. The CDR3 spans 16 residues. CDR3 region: CASSYSWGRSSYEQYF. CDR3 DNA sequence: TGTGCCAGCAGTTACTCTTGGGGGCGAAGCTCCTACGAGCAGTACTTC.

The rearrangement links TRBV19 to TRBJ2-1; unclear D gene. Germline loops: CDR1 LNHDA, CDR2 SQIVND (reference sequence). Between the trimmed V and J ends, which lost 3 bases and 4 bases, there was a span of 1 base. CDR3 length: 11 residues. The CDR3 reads CASSIYNEQFF. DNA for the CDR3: TGTGCCAGTAGTATTTACAATGAGCAGTTCTTC. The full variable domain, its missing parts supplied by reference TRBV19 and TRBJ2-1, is DGGITQSPKYLFRKEGQNVTLSCEQNLNHDAMYWYRQDPGQGLRLIYYSQIVNDFQKGDIAEGYSVSREKKESFPLTVTSAQKNPTAFYLCASSIYNEQFFGPGTRLTVL.

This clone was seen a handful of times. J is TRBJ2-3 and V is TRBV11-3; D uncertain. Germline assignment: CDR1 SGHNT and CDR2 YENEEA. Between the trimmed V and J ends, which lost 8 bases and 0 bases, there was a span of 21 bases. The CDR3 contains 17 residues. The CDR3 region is CASGRGEVGGSTDTQYF. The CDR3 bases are TGTGCCAGCGGCAGAGGAGAAGTCGGCGGAAGCACAGATACGCAGTATTTT. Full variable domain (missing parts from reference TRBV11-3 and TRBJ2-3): EAGVVQSPRYKIIEKKQPVAFWCNPISGHNTLYWYLQNLGQGPELLIRYENEEAVDDSQLPKDRFSAERLKGVDSTLKIQPAELGDSAVYLCASGRGEVGGSTDTQYFGPGTRLTVL.

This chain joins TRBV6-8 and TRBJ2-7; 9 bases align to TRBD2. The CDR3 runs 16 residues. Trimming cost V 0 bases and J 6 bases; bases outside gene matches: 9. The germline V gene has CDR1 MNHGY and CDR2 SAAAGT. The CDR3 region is CASSYSKLAGGGEQYF. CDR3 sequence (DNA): TGTGCCAGCAGTTACTCGAAACTAGCGGGCGGTGGCGAGCAGTACTTC.

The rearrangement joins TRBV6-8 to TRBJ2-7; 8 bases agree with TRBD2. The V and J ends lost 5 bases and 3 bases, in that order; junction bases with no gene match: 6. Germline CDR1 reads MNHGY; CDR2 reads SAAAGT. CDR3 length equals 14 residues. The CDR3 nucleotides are TGTGCCAGCAGTAAGCGGGGGACGTACTACGAGCAGTACTTC. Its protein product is CASSKRGTYYEQYF.

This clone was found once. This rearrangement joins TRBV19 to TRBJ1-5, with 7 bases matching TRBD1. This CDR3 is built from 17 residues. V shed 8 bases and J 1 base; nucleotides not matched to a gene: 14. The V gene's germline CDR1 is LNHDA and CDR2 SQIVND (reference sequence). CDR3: CASDTQGGSRSNQPQHF. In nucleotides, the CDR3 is TGTGCCAGTGACACTCAAGGGGGCTCTCGGAGCAATCAGCCCCAGCATTTT.

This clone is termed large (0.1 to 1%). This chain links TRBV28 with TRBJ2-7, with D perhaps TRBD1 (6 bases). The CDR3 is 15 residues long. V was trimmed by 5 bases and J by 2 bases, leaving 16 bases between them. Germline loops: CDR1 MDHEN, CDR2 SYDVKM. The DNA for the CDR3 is TGTGCCAGCAGTATAGTCAGGGGCGATACCTACGAGCAGTACTTC. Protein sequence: CASSIVRGDTYEQYF.

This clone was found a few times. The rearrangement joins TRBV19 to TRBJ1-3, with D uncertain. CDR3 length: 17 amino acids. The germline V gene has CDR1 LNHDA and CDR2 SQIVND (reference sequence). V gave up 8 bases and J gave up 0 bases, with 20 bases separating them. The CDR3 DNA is TGTGCCAGTCGCCCGAGGGCAGGTGCTATCTCTGGAAACACCATATATTTT. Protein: CASRPRAGAISGNTIYF.

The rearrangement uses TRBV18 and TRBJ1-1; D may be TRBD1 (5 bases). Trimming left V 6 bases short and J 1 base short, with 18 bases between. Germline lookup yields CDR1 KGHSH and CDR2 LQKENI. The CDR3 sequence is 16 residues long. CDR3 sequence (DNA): TGTGCCAGCTCTTCTCTCCCGGCCCAGGGGAACACTGAAGCTTTCTTT. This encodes CASSSLPAQGNTEAFF. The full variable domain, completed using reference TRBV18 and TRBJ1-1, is NAGVMQNPRHLVRRRGQEARLRCSPMKGHSHVYWYRQLPEEGLKFMVYLQKENIIDESGMPKERFSAEFPKEGPSILRIQQVVRGDSAAYFCASSSLPAQGNTEAFFGQGTRLTVV.

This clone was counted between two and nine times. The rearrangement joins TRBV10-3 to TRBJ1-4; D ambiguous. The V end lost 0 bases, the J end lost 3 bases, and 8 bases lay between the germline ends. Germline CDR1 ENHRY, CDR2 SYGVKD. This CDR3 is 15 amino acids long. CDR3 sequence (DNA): TGTGCCATCAGTGAGTCGAGTCAGTCTAATGAAAAACTGTTTTTT. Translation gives CAISESSQSNEKLFF.

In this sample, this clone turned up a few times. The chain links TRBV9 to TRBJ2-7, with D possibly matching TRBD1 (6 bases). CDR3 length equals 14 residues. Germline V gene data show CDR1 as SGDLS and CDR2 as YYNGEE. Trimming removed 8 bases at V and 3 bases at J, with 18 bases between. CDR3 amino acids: CASLEGDTYYEQYF. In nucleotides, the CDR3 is TGTGCCAGTCTAGAGGGGGACACCTACTACGAGCAGTACTTC.

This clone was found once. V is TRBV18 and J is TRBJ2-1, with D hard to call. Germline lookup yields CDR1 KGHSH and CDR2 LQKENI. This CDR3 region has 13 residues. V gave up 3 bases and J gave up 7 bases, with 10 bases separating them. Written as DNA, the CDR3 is TGTGCCAGCTCACCCTCAGTTGAAAATGAGCAGTTCTTC. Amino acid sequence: CASSPSVENEQFF.

CDR3 DNA sequence: TGTGCCAGCTCACCCACACGAAGCACAGATACGCAGTATTTT. Translation: CASSPTRSTDTQYF. The chain employs TRBV18 and TRBJ2-3; the D is unclear. Trimming took off 3 bases at V and 0 bases at J, with 7 bases between the two ends. The V gene's germline CDR1 is KGHSH and CDR2 LQKENI. The CDR3 runs 14 residues.

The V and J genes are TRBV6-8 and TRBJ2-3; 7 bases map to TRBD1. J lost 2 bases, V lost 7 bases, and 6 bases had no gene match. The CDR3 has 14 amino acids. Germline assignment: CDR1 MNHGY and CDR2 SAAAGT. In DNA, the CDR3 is TGTGCCAGCAAGGGGGCAGTTTCCACAGATACGCAGTATTTT. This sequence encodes CASKGAVSTDTQYF.

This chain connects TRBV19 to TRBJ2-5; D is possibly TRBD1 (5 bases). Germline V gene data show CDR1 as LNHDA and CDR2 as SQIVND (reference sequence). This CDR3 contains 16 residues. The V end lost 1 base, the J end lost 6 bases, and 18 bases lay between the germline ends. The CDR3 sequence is CASSIGREGNRKTQYF. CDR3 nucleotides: TGTGCCAGTAGTATAGGCAGGGAAGGTAATCGGAAGACCCAGTACTTC. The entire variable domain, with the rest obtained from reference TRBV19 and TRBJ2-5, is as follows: DGGITQSPKYLFRKEGQNVTLSCEQNLNHDAMYWYRQDPGQGLRLIYYSQIVNDFQKGDIAEGYSVSREKKESFPLTVTSAQKNPTAFYLCASSIGREGNRKTQYFGPGTRLLVL.

CDR3 residues: CASSQDRRTFTGELFF. The CDR3 bases are TGTGCCAGCAGTCAAGACCGGAGGACCTTTACCGGGGAGCTGTTTTTT. The rearrangement uses TRBV11-3 and TRBJ2-2; a possible D gene is TRBD2 (5 bases). The ends were cut back, 6 bases at V and 5 bases at J, with 19 bases in the middle. The CDR3 sequence is 16 residues long. CDR1 is SGHNT and CDR2 is YENEEA in the germline V gene.

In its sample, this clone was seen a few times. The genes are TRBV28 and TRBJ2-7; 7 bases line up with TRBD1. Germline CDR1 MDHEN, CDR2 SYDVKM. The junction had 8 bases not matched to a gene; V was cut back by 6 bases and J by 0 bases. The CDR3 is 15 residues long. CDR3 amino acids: CASSHRGRSSYEQYF. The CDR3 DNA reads TGTGCCAGCAGCCACAGGGGTAGGAGCTCCTACGAGCAGTACTTC. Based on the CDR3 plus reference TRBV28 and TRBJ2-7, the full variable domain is DVKVTQSSRYLVKRTGEKVFLECVQDMDHENMFWYRQDPGLGLRLIYFSYDVKMKEKGDIPEGYSVSREKKERFSLILESASTNQTSMYLCASSHRGRSSYEQYFGPGTRLTVT.

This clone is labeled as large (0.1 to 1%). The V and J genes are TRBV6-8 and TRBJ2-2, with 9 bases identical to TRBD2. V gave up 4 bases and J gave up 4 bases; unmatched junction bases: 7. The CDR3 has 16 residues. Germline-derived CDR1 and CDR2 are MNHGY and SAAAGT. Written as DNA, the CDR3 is TGTGCCAGCAGTTTATTAGCGGGAGAGGGCACCGGGGAGCTGTTTTTT. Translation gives CASSLLAGEGTGELFF.

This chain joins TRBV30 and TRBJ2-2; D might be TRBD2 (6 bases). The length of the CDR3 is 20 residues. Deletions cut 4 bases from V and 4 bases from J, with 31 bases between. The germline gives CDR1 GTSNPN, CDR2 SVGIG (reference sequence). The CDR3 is CAWNHVVFPIGQRVTGELFF. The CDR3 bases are TGTGCCTGGAATCATGTGGTCTTTCCCATTGGGCAGCGGGTCACCGGGGAGCTGTTTTTT.

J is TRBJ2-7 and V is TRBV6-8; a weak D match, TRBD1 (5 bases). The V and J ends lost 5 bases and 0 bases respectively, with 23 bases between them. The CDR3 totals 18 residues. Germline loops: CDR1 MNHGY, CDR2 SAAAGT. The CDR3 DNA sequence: TGTGCCAGCAGTGACCAGCCACCGACAGCCTCAAGCTCCTACGAGCAGTACTTC. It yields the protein CASSDQPPTASSSYEQYF.

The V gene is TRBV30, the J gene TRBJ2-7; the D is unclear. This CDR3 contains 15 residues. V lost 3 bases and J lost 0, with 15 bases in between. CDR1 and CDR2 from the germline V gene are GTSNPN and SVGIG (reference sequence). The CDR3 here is CAWSDDNLSSYEQYF. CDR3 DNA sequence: TGTGCCTGGAGCGACGACAATTTAAGCTCCTACGAGCAGTACTTC.

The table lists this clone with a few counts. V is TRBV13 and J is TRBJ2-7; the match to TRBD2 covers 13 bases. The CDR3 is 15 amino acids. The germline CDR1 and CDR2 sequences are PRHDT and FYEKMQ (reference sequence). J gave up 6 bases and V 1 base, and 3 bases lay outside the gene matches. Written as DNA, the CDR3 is TGTGCCAGCAGCTTAGAGGGACTAGCGGGACGCGAGCAGTACTTC. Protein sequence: CASSLEGLAGREQYF.

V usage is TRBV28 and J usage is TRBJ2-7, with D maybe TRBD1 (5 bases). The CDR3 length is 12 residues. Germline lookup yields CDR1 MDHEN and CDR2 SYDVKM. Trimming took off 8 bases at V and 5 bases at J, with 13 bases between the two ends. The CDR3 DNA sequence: TGTGCCAGCGGGGCCGGGTCTCACGAGCAGTACTTC. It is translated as CASGAGSHEQYF.

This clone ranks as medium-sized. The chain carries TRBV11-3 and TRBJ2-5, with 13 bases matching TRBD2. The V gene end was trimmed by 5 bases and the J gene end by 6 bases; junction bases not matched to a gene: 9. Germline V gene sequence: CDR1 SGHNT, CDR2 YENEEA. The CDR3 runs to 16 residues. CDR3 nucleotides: TGTGCCAGCAGCACCGCCGGGACTAGCGGGGTGAAGACCCAGTACTTC. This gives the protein CASSTAGTSGVKTQYF.

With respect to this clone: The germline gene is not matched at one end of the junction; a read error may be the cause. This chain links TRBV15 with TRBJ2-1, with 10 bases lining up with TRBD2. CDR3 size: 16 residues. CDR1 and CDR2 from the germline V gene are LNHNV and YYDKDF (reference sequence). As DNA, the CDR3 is TGTGCCACCGGCAGCCTAGCGGGGGCCCCCTACAATGAGCAGTTCTTC. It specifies CATGSLAGAPYNEQFF.

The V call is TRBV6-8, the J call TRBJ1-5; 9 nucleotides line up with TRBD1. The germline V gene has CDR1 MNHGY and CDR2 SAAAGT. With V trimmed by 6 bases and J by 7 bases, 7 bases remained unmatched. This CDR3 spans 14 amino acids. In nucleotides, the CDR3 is TGTGCCAGCAGAACCGGGACAGGGACCCAGCCCCAGCATTTT. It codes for CASRTGTGTQPQHF.

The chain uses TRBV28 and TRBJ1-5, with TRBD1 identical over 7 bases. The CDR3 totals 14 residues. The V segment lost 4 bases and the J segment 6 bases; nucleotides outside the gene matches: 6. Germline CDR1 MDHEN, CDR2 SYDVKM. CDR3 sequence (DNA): TGTGCCAGCAGTTACAGGGGTCGCAGTCAGCCCCAGCATTTT. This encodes CASSYRGRSQPQHF.

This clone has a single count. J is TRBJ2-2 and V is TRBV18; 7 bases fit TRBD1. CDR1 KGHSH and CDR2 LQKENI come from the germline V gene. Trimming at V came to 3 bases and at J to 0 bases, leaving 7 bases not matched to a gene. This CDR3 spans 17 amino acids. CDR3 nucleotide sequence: TGTGCCAGCTCACCGTTACCACAGGGGTCGAACACCGGGGAGCTGTTTTTT. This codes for CASSPLPQGSNTGELFF.